This T cell receptor (beta chain) derives from a study of T cell responses to AZD1222 COVID-19 vaccine. Germline CDR1 and CDR2: MDHEN and SYDVKM. This CDR3 has 14 residues. After removal of 8 bases from V and 4 bases from J, the junction contained 6 bases not matched to a gene. TCRdb's table, derived via immunoSEQ multiplex PCR, lists solely in-frame clones and lacks some. The sample has approximately 100,000 clones; more than 85% are singletons. The specimen comprised peripheral blood, sampled on day 0 of AZD1222 vaccination. The rearrangement joins TRBV28 to TRBJ2-7; 12 nucleotides agree with TRBD1. The receptor was isolated from an adult in good health. The CDR3 sequence: CASRGTGGGYEQYF. CDR3 in DNA: TGTGCCAGCCGTGGGACAGGGGGCGGATACGAGCAGTACTTC.